A single sample is the source of the 17 T cell receptor beta chains below, sequenced in a study of T cells after yellow fever vaccination. One entry per CDR3 protein results from TCRdb running MiXCR on the 5' RACE reads. The repertoire holds 300,000 to 400,000 distinct CDR3 sequences, with approximately 13% as singletons. The source material was CD4+ T cells sorted from PBMCs, sampled 15 days after the yellow fever booster vaccination. These receptors were collected from a man aged 18 to 29 who received the YFV17D yellow fever vaccine.

In this sample, this clonotype turned up many times. The CDR3 nucleotides are TGTGCCAGCAGCCTCGGAACACGGAGTACAGATACGCAGTATTTT. Translating it yields CASSLGTRSTDTQYF. The chain employs TRBV7-8 and TRBJ2-3; no firm D call. Germline loops: CDR1 SGHVS, CDR2 FQNEAQ. The CDR3 runs 15 residues. The V end lost 5 bases, the J end lost 3 bases, and 15 bases lay between the germline ends. The variable domain in full, completed from reference TRBV7-8 and TRBJ2-3, reads GAGVSQSPRYKVAKRGQDVALRCDPISGHVSLFWYQQALGQGPEFLTYFQNEAQLDKSGLPSDRFFAERPEGSVSTLKIQRTQQEDSAVYLCASSLGTRSTDTQYFGPGTRLTVL.

In its sample, this clonotype was seen a few times. The rearrangement uses TRBV12-3 or TRBV12-4 and TRBJ2-2; D not resolved. Trimming removed 6 bases from V and 4 bases from J, with 9 bases in between. This CDR3 spans 13 amino acids. CDR3 nucleotide sequence: TGTGCCAGCAGAGAGCAAGGCACCGGGGAGCTGTTTTTT. It is translated as CASREQGTGELFF.

This clonotype appeared many times. The genes are TRBV4-3 and TRBJ2-6; a possible D gene is TRBD1 (5 bases). The CDR3 has 22 residues. From germline, CDR1 is LGHNA and CDR2 YSLEER. The V and J ends lost 0 bases and 2 bases respectively, with 26 bases between them. The CDR3: CASSQDSGVWGRARPGANVLTF. CDR3 nucleotide sequence: TGCGCCAGCAGCCAAGATAGTGGAGTTTGGGGCAGGGCTAGACCTGGGGCCAACGTCCTGACTTTC.

This clonotype was seen only a few times. The rearrangement joins TRBV20-1 to TRBJ1-5, with a weak D call TRBD1 (6 bases). This CDR3 region has 14 residues. Looked up from germline, CDR1 is DFQATT and CDR2 is SNEGSKA (reference sequence). V was pared by 6 bases and J by 0 bases, with 12 bases between. The CDR3 coding sequence is TGCAGTGCAATCGGACAGCCTAGCAATCAGCCCCAGCATTTT. It codes for CSAIGQPSNQPQHF.

The chain has TRBV5-1 and TRBJ2-2; TRBD1 might be the D (6 bases). Trimming shortened V by 4 bases and J by 0 bases, and 13 bases separated the two germline ends. Germline V gene data show CDR1 as SGHRS and CDR2 as YFSETQ. The CDR3 is made up of 16 amino acids. CDR3 in amino acids: CASSPPTGSNTGELFF. The CDR3 DNA is TGCGCCAGCAGCCCGCCGACAGGTTCGAACACCGGGGAGCTGTTTTTT.

This chain links TRBV12-3 or TRBV12-4 with TRBJ1-6, with unresolved D. Trimming cost V 5 bases and J 4 bases, with 3 bases left between them. The CDR3 is 12 residues long. The CDR3 region is CASSTYNSPLHF. CDR3 nucleotide sequence: TGTGCCAGCAGTACTTATAATTCACCCCTCCACTTT.

The rearrangement links TRBV7-9 to TRBJ2-7; 11 bases align to TRBD1. Looked up from germline, CDR1 is SEHNR and CDR2 is FQNEAQ (reference sequence). There are 15 residues in the CDR3. Unmatched junction bases numbered 0, after V lost 0 bases and J lost 2 bases. In nucleotides, the CDR3 is TGTGCCAGCAGCTTAGCGGGACAGGGGGCCTACGAGCAGTACGTC. Its protein product is CASSLAGQGAYEQYV.

This clonotype was detected many times. The gene calls are TRBV7-2 and TRBJ2-7, with unresolved D. V gave up 3 bases and J gave up 5 bases, with 11 bases separating them. This CDR3 contains 13 residues. CDR1 and CDR2 from the germline V gene are SGHTA and FQGNSA. CDR3 sequence reads: CASSFWPGHEQYV. The CDR3 nucleotides read TGTGCCAGCAGCTTCTGGCCCGGCCACGAGCAGTACGTC.

This clonotype appeared many times. The chain employs TRBV6-2 or TRBV6-3 and TRBJ2-6; D is uncertain. The CDR3 runs 15 residues. Germline lookup yields CDR1 MNHEY and CDR2 SVGEGT. Trimming removed 2 bases at V and 2 bases at J, with 7 bases between. The CDR3 sequence: CASSYRSTGANVLTF. CDR3 in DNA: TGTGCCAGCAGTTACAGGAGCACTGGGGCCAACGTCCTGACTTTC.

This clonotype was observed a handful of times. The rearrangement links TRBV5-1 to TRBJ1-6, with TRBD1 as a possible D gene (5 bases). CDR1 and CDR2 (germline): SGHRS, YFSETQ. Trimming shortened V by 1 base and J by 0 bases, and 20 bases separated the two germline ends. The CDR3 runs 20 residues. The CDR3 sequence is CASSLRGTDPSSSYNSPLHF. In DNA form, the CDR3 reads TGCGCCAGCAGCTTGCGTGGGACGGACCCATCGAGCTCCTATAATTCACCCCTCCACTTT. Looking up the rest from reference TRBV5-1 and TRBJ1-6 gives the full variable domain: KAGVTQTPRYLIKTRGQQVTLSCSPISGHRSVSWYQQTPGQGLQFLFEYFSETQRNKGNFPGRFSGRQFSNSRSEMNVSTLELGDSALYLCASSLRGTDPSSSYNSPLHFGNGTRLTVT.

This clonotype was seen more than once but under ten times. The rearrangement uses TRBV6-5 and TRBJ2-5; TRBD1 agrees at 7 bases. Trimming at V came to 6 bases and at J to 1 base, leaving 5 bases not matched to a gene. The CDR3 spans 14 residues. Germline V gene data show CDR1 as MNHEY and CDR2 as SVGAGI. The CDR3 sequence is CASRPTGAQETQYF. The CDR3 DNA sequence: TGTGCCAGCAGGCCTACAGGGGCCCAAGAGACCCAGTACTTC.

This clonotype has more than one count but fewer than ten. The chain has TRBV27 and TRBJ1-4; a weak D match, TRBD1 (6 bases). V gave up 6 bases and J gave up 0 bases, with 8 bases separating them. The germline V gene encodes CDR1 MNHEY and CDR2 SMNVEV (reference sequence). This CDR3 comprises 14 residues. The CDR3, as DNA: TGTGCCAGCAGAGACAGGACAACTAATGAAAAACTGTTTTTT. The encoded protein is CASRDRTTNEKLFF.

This clonotype was counted between two and nine times. V gene TRBV18 combines with J gene TRBJ1-2; D call uncertain. From germline, CDR1 is KGHSH and CDR2 LQKENI. V was shortened by 3 bases and J by 2 bases, with 7 bases between the two germline ends. The CDR3 runs 13 residues. CDR3 nucleotide sequence: TGTGCCAGCTCACCTCGGGCCAACTATGGCTACACCTTC. Its translation is CASSPRANYGYTF.

The CDR3 region is CASSQEPSGGLNEQFF. The CDR3 region has the DNA TGTGCCAGCAGCCAAGAGCCGAGCGGGGGGCTCAATGAGCAGTTCTTC. V is TRBV4-2 and J is TRBJ2-1; TRBD2 matches 9 bases. The CDR3 is 16 amino acids. Trimming cost V 0 bases and J 6 bases; bases outside gene matches: 6. Germline assignment: CDR1 LGHNA and CDR2 YNFKEQ.

This clonotype was detected a few times. At one end, the junction sequence differs from germline, possibly due to a read error. This chain joins TRBV12-3 or TRBV12-4 and TRBJ2-5, with 12 bases fitting TRBD2. This CDR3 is built from 15 residues. CDR3 sequence: CASSLAGGHQETQYF. The CDR3 coding sequence is TGTGCCAGCAGCCTAGCGGGGGGGCACCAGGAGACCCAGTACTTC.

The chain is built from TRBV12-3 or TRBV12-4 and TRBJ2-2; 8 bases align to TRBD1. This CDR3 spans 15 amino acids. V gave up 5 bases and J gave up 6 bases; unmatched junction bases: 8. CDR3 region: CASSPGQAVSGELFF. The CDR3 region has the DNA TGTGCCAGCAGTCCGGGACAGGCTGTGTCCGGGGAGCTGTTTTTT.

Comments on this clonotype: Germline and junction disagree at one end, which may indicate a read error. The rearrangement joins TRBV20-1 to TRBJ2-1; D gene unclear. Germline V gives CDR1 DFQATT, CDR2 SNEGSKA (reference sequence). The CDR3 is 11 residues long. The CDR3 loop is CSASAGLGAPF. CDR3 DNA sequence: TGCAGTGCTAGCGCCGGGCTCGGAGCGCCGTTC.